This entry lists 19 T cell receptor beta chains sequenced from one sample in a study of cytomegalovirus exposure and HLA in healthy donors. In the PCR, 60 Vbeta and 13 Jbeta primers were used. Produced via immunoSEQ multiplex PCR; TCRdb's table is partial and in-frame only. This table holds 130,000 to 150,000 clones, roughly 65% found once. The sequencing sample was made of PBMCs. These receptors were collected from a man in his 60s in good health and CMV-seronegative.

The genes are TRBV30 and TRBJ2-1; 9 nucleotides match TRBD2. Germline V CDR1 and CDR2: GTSNPN, SVGIG (reference sequence). The CDR3 spans 14 residues. The V and J ends lost 1 base and 13 bases, in that order; junction bases with no gene match: 11. This CDR3 reads CAWSGFGLAGTQFF. The CDR3 nucleotides read TGTGCCTGGAGTGGGTTCGGGCTAGCGGGGACCCAGTTCTTC.

Only a few counts were recorded for this clone. This chain uses TRBV4-2 with TRBJ1-5; D unclear. From germline, CDR1 is LGHNA and CDR2 YNFKEQ. The CDR3 has 14 amino acids. V was pared by 2 bases and J by 5 bases, with 10 bases between. The CDR3 DNA sequence: TGTGCCAGCAGCCAAATAACCCGGGATCAGCCCCAGCATTTT. Its translation: CASSQITRDQPQHF.

J is TRBJ1-1 and V is TRBV18, with D hard to call. In germline, CDR1 is KGHSH, CDR2 LQKENI. Trimming cost V 3 bases and J 2 bases, with 10 bases left between them. The CDR3 loop spans 14 amino acids. In DNA form, the CDR3 reads TGTGCCAGCTCACCGGCAGAAAGAAACACTGAAGCTTTCTTT. This gives the protein CASSPAERNTEAFF.

V gene TRBV2 combines with J gene TRBJ2-7; 7 bases fit TRBD2. The CDR3 has 15 residues. After removal of 7 bases from V and 3 bases from J, the junction contained 12 bases not matched to a gene. Germline V gene data show CDR1 as SNHLY and CDR2 as FYNNEI. The CDR3 protein is CASTFSGGRDYEQYF. Here the CDR3 DNA reads TGTGCCAGCACGTTTTCTGGCGGGAGAGACTACGAGCAGTACTTC.

The sample holds a few counts of this clone. The chain uses TRBV18 and TRBJ1-2; 7 bases are shared with TRBD1. After removal of 3 bases from V and 6 bases from J, the junction contained 10 bases not matched to a gene. This CDR3 contains 15 residues. In germline, CDR1 is KGHSH, CDR2 LQKENI. The CDR3 protein is CASSPAGTAQDGYTF. The CDR3 nucleotides are TGTGCCAGCTCACCTGCCGGGACAGCCCAGGATGGCTACACCTTC.

The chain couples TRBV9 to TRBJ2-5; 7 nucleotides align to TRBD1. Trimming at V came to 3 bases and at J to 1 base, leaving 9 bases not matched to a gene. From germline, CDR1 is SGDLS and CDR2 YYNGEE. This CDR3 is 16 amino acids long. The CDR3 region is CASSGISTGRQETQYF. The CDR3, as DNA: TGTGCCAGCAGCGGTATTTCGACAGGGCGCCAAGAGACCCAGTACTTC.

This sequence joins TRBV30 and TRBJ1-5; 7 nucleotides match TRBD1. This CDR3 contains 14 residues. Germline CDR1 is GTSNPN and CDR2 is SVGIG (reference sequence). The V segment lost 2 bases and the J segment 3 bases; nucleotides outside the gene matches: 4. In DNA, the CDR3 is TGTGCCTGGAGTCAAGACAGGGACAATCAGCCCCAGCATTTT. Translating gives CAWSQDRDNQPQHF.

CDR3 bases: TGCGCCAGCCGACTAGCGGGAGGCAATGAGCAGTTCTTC. This translates into CASRLAGGNEQFF. The chain recombines TRBV5-1 with TRBJ2-1, with 13 bases fitting TRBD2. This CDR3 is built from 13 residues. Germline CDR1 and CDR2: SGHRS and YFSETQ. Germline trimming cut 7 bases from V and 6 bases from J; bases unmatched to any gene: 1. The whole variable domain, remainder taken from reference TRBV5-1 and TRBJ2-1, is KAGVTQTPRYLIKTRGQQVTLSCSPISGHRSVSWYQQTPGQGLQFLFEYFSETQRNKGNFPGRFSGRQFSNSRSEMNVSTLELGDSALYLCASRLAGGNEQFFGPGTRLTVL.

The CDR3 DNA follows: TGTGCCTGGAGTTCAGCGGGAGGTGCGGAGACCCAGTACTTC. The encoded protein is CAWSSAGGAETQYF. The chain links TRBV30 to TRBJ2-5, with TRBD2 identical over 9 bases. Germline trimming cut 2 bases from V and 5 bases from J; bases unmatched to any gene: 6. The germline V gene encodes CDR1 GTSNPN and CDR2 SVGIG (reference sequence). The CDR3 loop spans 14 amino acids.

This clone has just one count. The chain recombines TRBV7-2 with TRBJ2-2; tentatively, D is TRBD2 (6 bases). V lost 1 base, J lost 6 bases, and 12 bases lay in between. The CDR3 spans 15 residues. CDR1 is SGHTA and CDR2 is FQGNSA in the germline V gene. The CDR3 region is CASSLGNAGSGELFF. The CDR3 region has the DNA TGTGCCAGCAGCTTAGGGAATGCGGGGTCCGGGGAGCTGTTTTTT. Drawing the rest from reference TRBV7-2 and TRBJ2-2, the complete variable domain is GAGVSQSPSNKVTEKGKDVELRCDPISGHTALYWYRQSLGQGLEFLIYFQGNSAPDKSGLPSDRFSAERTGGSVSTLTIQRTQQEDSAVYLCASSLGNAGSGELFFGEGSRLTVL.

The sample holds one count of this clone. The chain links TRBV15 to TRBJ2-1; 15 nucleotides line up with TRBD2. Germline CDR1 LNHNV, CDR2 YYDKDF (reference sequence). This CDR3 contains 19 residues. Germline trimming cut 0 bases from V and 7 bases from J; bases unmatched to any gene: 10. In DNA form, the CDR3 reads TGTGCCACCAGCAGAGATCGGACTAGCGGGAGGGCCAGGGAGAATGAGCAGTTCTTC. Translated: CATSRDRTSGRARENEQFF.

This clone appeared a few times. The chain recombines TRBV19 with TRBJ2-2; 7 nucleotides line up with TRBD1. The CDR3 extends over 15 amino acids. V dropped 8 bases and J dropped 4; count of bases not matched to a gene: 10. The germline CDR1 and CDR2 sequences are LNHDA and SQIVND (reference sequence). CDR3 sequence: CASWDSPQGTGELFF. The CDR3 bases are TGTGCCAGTTGGGACAGCCCACAGGGCACCGGGGAGCTGTTTTTT.

The chain combines TRBV4-3 with TRBJ1-1; the D gene is possibly TRBD1 (6 bases). The CDR3 length is 17 residues. Per germline, CDR1 LGHNA and CDR2 YSLEER. Between the trimmed V and J ends, which lost 0 bases and 1 base, there was a span of 15 bases. The CDR3 coding sequence is TGCGCCAGCAGCCAAGATAGGTCGACAGGTTGGAACACTGAAGCTTTCTTT. Encoded protein: CASSQDRSTGWNTEAFF.

This clone was counted once. The V gene is TRBV14, the J gene TRBJ1-2, with D perhaps TRBD1 (5 bases). CDR3 length: 15 residues. The germline CDR1 and CDR2 sequences are SGHDN and FVKESK. V was pared by 0 bases and J by 4 bases, with 12 bases between. The CDR3 loop is CASSQDRGGSYGYTF. CDR3 DNA sequence: TGTGCCAGCAGCCAAGACCGGGGGGGGAGCTATGGCTACACCTTC. Looking up the rest from reference TRBV14 and TRBJ1-2 gives the full variable domain: EAGVTQFPSHSVIEKGQTVTLRCDPISGHDNLYWYRRVMGKEIKFLLHFVKESKQDESGMPNNRFLAERTGGTYSTLKVQPAELEDSGVYFCASSQDRGGSYGYTFGSGTRLTVV.

This clone turned up a few times. The V gene is TRBV4-1, the J gene TRBJ1-3; TRBD1 is a possible D gene (5 bases). The V and J ends lost 1 base and 5 bases respectively, with 12 bases between them. Germline loops: CDR1 MGHRA, CDR2 YSYEKL. This CDR3 is built from 15 residues. CDR3 DNA: TGCGCCAGCAGCCAAGGAACGGGGGATCGAAACACCATATATTTT. Its translation: CASSQGTGDRNTIYF.

The sample holds one count of this clone. This chain uses TRBV30 with TRBJ1-5, with unresolved D. The germline V and J ends were trimmed by 0 bases and 4 bases, with 10 bases remaining between them. The germline V gene encodes CDR1 GTSNPN and CDR2 SVGIG (reference sequence). The length of the CDR3 is 14 residues. The CDR3 protein is CAWSVLRANQPQHF. CDR3 sequence (DNA): TGTGCCTGGAGTGTACTGAGGGCTAATCAGCCCCAGCATTTT.

The V and J genes are TRBV6-1 and TRBJ2-1; the D gene is possibly TRBD1 (6 bases). V lost 3 bases and J lost 5, with 14 bases in between. Germline CDR1 is MNHNS and CDR2 is SASEGT. This CDR3 region has 15 residues. CDR3 residues: CASSEGPGHNNEQFF. CDR3 nucleotides: TGTGCCAGCAGTGAGGGACCGGGACACAACAATGAGCAGTTCTTC.

The genes are TRBV19 and TRBJ2-7; TRBD2 agrees at 10 bases. V was pared by 11 bases and J by 3 bases, with 19 bases of the junction left unmatched. This CDR3 has 17 residues. Germline CDR1 and CDR2: LNHDA and SQIVND (reference sequence). Here the CDR3 reads CASSVLAGTEELYEQYF. As DNA, the CDR3 is TGTGCCTCAAGTGTACTAGCGGGGACCGAAGAACTCTACGAGCAGTACTTC. Combining the CDR3 with reference TRBV19 and TRBJ2-7 gives the whole variable domain DGGITQSPKYLFRKEGQNVTLSCEQNLNHDAMYWYRQDPGQGLRLIYYSQIVNDFQKGDIAEGYSVSREKKESFPLTVTSAQKNPTAFYLCASSVLAGTEELYEQYFGPGTRLTVT.

V and J are TRBV28 and TRBJ2-5, with 10 bases identical to TRBD1. This CDR3 contains 13 residues. V was clipped by 8 bases and J by 3 bases; unmatched bases: 3. Germline loops: CDR1 MDHEN, CDR2 SYDVKM. Here the CDR3 reads CASRTGGEETQYF. CDR3 sequence (DNA): TGTGCCAGCCGGACAGGGGGGGAAGAGACCCAGTACTTC.